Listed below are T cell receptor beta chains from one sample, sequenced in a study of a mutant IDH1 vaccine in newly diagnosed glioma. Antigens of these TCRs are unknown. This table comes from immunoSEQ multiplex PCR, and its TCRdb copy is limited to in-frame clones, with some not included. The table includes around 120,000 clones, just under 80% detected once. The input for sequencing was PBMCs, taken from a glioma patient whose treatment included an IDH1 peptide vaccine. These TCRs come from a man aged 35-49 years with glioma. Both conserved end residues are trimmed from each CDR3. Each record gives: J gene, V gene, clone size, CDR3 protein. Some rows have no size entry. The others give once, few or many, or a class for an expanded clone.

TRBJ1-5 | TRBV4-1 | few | ASSQAEIANQPQH
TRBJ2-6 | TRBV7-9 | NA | ASRVQTSGANVLT
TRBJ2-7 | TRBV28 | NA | ASSPGLAGRGEQY
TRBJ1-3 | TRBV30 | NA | AWMQGIGNTIY
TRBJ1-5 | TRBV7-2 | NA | ASSLGAGGYSNQPQH
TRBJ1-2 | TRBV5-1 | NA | ASRPGQGRVYGYT
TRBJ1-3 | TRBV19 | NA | ASSIGHSGNTIY
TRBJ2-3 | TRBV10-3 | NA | AISDSTGEGTDTQY
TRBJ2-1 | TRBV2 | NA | ASSEDGSSYNEQF
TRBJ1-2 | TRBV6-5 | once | ASSSLGKSGGYT
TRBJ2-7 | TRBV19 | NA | ASSRDIGGYEQY
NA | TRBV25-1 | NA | ASSVTGLAGGYEQY
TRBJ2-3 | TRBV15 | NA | ATNTRDTGTDTQY
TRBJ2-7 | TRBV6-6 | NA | ASGLTTSGYEQY
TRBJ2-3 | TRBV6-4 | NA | ASSPLAGPTDTQY
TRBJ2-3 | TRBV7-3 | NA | ASSPIPQGARTDTQY
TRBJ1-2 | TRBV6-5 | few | ASSYEGDYT
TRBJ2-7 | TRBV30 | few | AWRALGVPYEQY